Included here is one T cell receptor beta chain sequence, with context. This entry comes from a study of cytomegalovirus exposure and HLA in healthy donors. This CDR3 comprises 18 residues. V was clipped by 4 bases and J by 0 bases, with 19 bases between them. CDR1 and CDR2 from the germline V gene are MNHNS and SASEGT. Amplification used 60 Vbeta primers and 13 Jbeta primers. Method: immunoSEQ multiplex PCR; TCRdb's copy keeps in-frame clones and lacks some. The sample includes 130,000 to 150,000 clones, over 75% of them seen just once. The sequencing input was PBMCs. This receptor was obtained from a man aged 25-40 years in good health and CMV-seronegative. The chain has TRBV6-1 and TRBJ1-3; D gene uncertain. CDR3 in amino acids: CASSVAGYEDLSGNTIYF. DNA for the CDR3: TGTGCCAGCAGTGTGGCCGGGTATGAGGATCTCTCTGGAAACACCATATATTTT.